Listed below are T cell receptor beta chains from one sample, sequenced in a study of blood T cell repertoires in COVID-19. Sequencing was performed with immunoSEQ multiplex PCR; in TCRdb, only in-frame clones are kept and a portion is missing. The sample consists of more than 150,000 clones, roughly 80% of them appearing once. Source material: peripheral blood. The receptor set was obtained from a woman of 80 years or more with COVID-19, enrolled during active disease. Both conserved end residues are part of each CDR3. A D gene is named only where the DNA matches it firmly.

>TRBV9|TRBJ2-3|TRBD2
TGTGCCAGCAGCGAACAGACTAGCGGGGGAGATACGCAGTATTTT
CASSEQTSGGDTQYF
>TRBV12-3/TRBV12-4|TRBJ2-7|TRBD1
TGTGCCAGCAGTGCGGACAGGGACGAGCAGTACTTC
CASSADRDEQYF
>TRBV19|TRBJ2-2|TRBD2
TGTGCCAGTAGTATGTCACTAGCGGGGGGGTACCCTATCACCGGGGAGCTGTTTTTT
CASSMSLAGGYPITGELFF
>TRBV2|TRBJ1-1|.
TGTGCCAGCAGCGGGGAAACTAGAATGAACACTGAAGCTTTCTTT
CASSGETRMNTEAFF
>TRBV3-1/TRBV3-2|TRBJ1-2|TRBD1
TGTGCCAGCAGCCAAAACGACAGGGGGTCATACGGCTACACCTTC
CASSQNDRGSYGYTF
>TRBV18|TRBJ1-2|.
TGTGCCAGCTCACCTGGGAGCCCGGCGGGCTATGGCTACACCTTC
CASSPGSPAGYGYTF
>TRBV7-2|TRBJ1-1|.
TGTGCCAGCAGCATCCGGGGTAAATCTGAAGCTTTCTTT
CASSIRGKSEAFF
>TRBV19|TRBJ2-3|.
TGTGCCAGTTCGGTTGGGGCTAGCACAGATACGCAGTATTTT
CASSVGASTDTQYF
>TRBV2|TRBJ2-7|TRBD1
TGTGCCAGCAGTTCCGGGACAGAATTCTACGAGCAGTACTTC
CASSSGTEFYEQYF
>TRBV11-3|TRBJ1-6|.
TGTGCCAGCAGCTTGGGGCGCTCCTATAATTCACCCCTCCACTTT
CASSLGRSYNSPLHF
>TRBV19|TRBJ2-1|TRBD2
TGTGCCAGTCGGACTAGCGGGGACTACAATGAGCAGTTCTTC
CASRTSGDYNEQFF
>TRBV7-9|TRBJ1-2|.
TGTGCCAGCAGCCCCAGTTCTTTCTATGGCTACACCTTC
CASSPSSFYGYTF
>TRBV5-1|TRBJ1-1|TRBD1
TGCGCCAGCAGCTGGACAGGGGATGACACTGAAGCTTTCTTT
CASSWTGDDTEAFF